This T cell receptor beta chain was sequenced in a study of blood T cell repertoires in COVID-19. Study overall: Nucleic acid was either cDNA or gDNA, and it came from T cells, B-cell-depleted T cells, or PBMCs.

Original methodology: Amplification of reference gene primers was used by the study to estimate nucleated cell counts. Generated by immunoSEQ multiplex PCR, the TCRdb table keeps only in-frame clones and is missing some. V and J calls and clone size are those listed in that table; D and trimming were worked out from the DNA. This sample yields around 200,000 clones, of which nearly 90% are seen a single time; 10% to 15% belongs to the top ten. The sample was peripheral blood. The TCR comes from a woman in her late teens or twenties who had recovered from COVID-19.

Here the CDR3 reads CASSFGTGGFYEQYF. CDR3 sequence (DNA): TGTGCCAGCAGCTTCGGGACAGGGGGGTTCTACGAGCAGTACTTC. V is TRBV7-3 and J is TRBJ2-7, with TRBD1 identical over 11 bases. Trimming cost V 3 bases and J 3 bases; bases outside gene matches: 4. The CDR3 contains 15 residues. Germline loops: CDR1 SGHTA, CDR2 FQGTGA. The full variable domain, in which reference TRBV7-3 and TRBJ2-7 provide the parts outside the CDR3, is GAGVSQTPSNKVTEKGKYVELRCDPISGHTALYWYRQSLGQGPEFLIYFQGTGAADDSGLPNDRFFAVRPEGSVSTLKIQRTERGDSAVYLCASSFGTGGFYEQYFGPGTRLTVT.